The sample holds many counts of the clone carrying this T cell receptor (beta chain). This entry comes from a study of blood T cells in healthy people across ages. A second 7 to 11 cycle PCR used barcoded and J-beta primers. Using its own MiXCR run on the 5' RACE reads, TCRdb lists one record per CDR3 protein. The repertoire consists of some 1.5 million distinct CDR3 sequences, with over 25% occurring once and the leading ten covering roughly 8%. Per germline, CDR1 SEHNR and CDR2 FQNEAQ (reference sequence). CDR3 length: 12 residues. V was shortened by 5 bases and J by 9 bases, with 10 bases between the two germline ends.

The rearrangement uses TRBV7-9 and TRBJ2-2, with D unresolved. Input material: blood. The source is a woman aged 25 to 39 in good health. The CDR3 loop reads CASSPGSRELFF. CDR3 sequence (DNA): TGTGCCAGCAGCCCCGGCTCCAGGGAGCTGTTTTTT.